The next 23 T cell receptor beta chains were all read from a single sample in a study of radiotherapy plus CTLA-4 blockade in lung cancer. Some clones are missing from TCRdb's copy, which holds only in-frame ones; the method was immunoSEQ multiplex PCR. The sample yields about 41,000 clones, around 77% seen once. Here the sequenced sample was peripheral blood, taken from a patient treated with radiotherapy plus ipilimumab. These receptors came from a human donor with non-small cell lung cancer who had stable disease on radiotherapy plus ipilimumab.

The rearrangement uses TRBV6-5 and TRBJ2-5; D not certain. The germline V and J ends were trimmed by 10 bases and 2 bases, with 17 bases remaining between them. The CDR3 runs 14 residues. From germline, CDR1 is MNHEY and CDR2 SVGAGI. The CDR3 coding sequence is TGTGCCACCACTCCGGTGGGGAAACAAGAGACCCAGTACTTC. Encoded protein: CATTPVGKQETQYF.

The CDR3 DNA sequence: TGCGCCAGCAGCTCTGGACTAGCGGGGGGGCCGAGCTCCTACAATGAGCAGTTCTTC. This encodes CASSSGLAGGPSSYNEQFF. This chain joins TRBV5-1 and TRBJ2-1; 15 positions match TRBD2. CDR1 is SGHRS, CDR2 YFSETQ, per germline. Trimming cost V 3 bases and J 0 bases; bases outside gene matches: 7. The CDR3 contains 19 residues.

This clone was seen a few times. The rearrangement uses TRBV11-1 and TRBJ1-4; the D is unclear. Germline loops: CDR1 SGHAT, CDR2 FQDESV (reference sequence). This CDR3 comprises 14 residues. V lost 2 bases to trimming and J lost 8 bases, with 12 bases between them. The CDR3 DNA reads TGTGCCAGCAGCTTAACTGGGCTGGGGGAAAAACTGTTTTTT. Translating it yields CASSLTGLGEKLFF.

V usage is TRBV10-3 and J usage is TRBJ2-5; tentative D call: TRBD1 (6 bases). The V and J ends lost 6 bases and 2 bases respectively, with 10 bases between them. CDR3 length: 13 amino acids. Germline CDR1 ENHRY, CDR2 SYGVKD. DNA of the CDR3: TGTGCCATCAGCTGGGACATTCAAGAGACCCAGTACTTC. Residues: CAISWDIQETQYF.

The genes are TRBV18 and TRBJ1-2; 7 bases are shared with TRBD1. V lost 3 bases, J lost 5 bases, and 6 bases stayed unmatched. Germline lookup yields CDR1 KGHSH and CDR2 LQKENI. CDR3 length: 14 residues. CDR3 in DNA: TGTGCCAGCTCACCCGGGGACAGTGTGTATGGCTACACCTTC. Protein: CASSPGDSVYGYTF. The full variable domain, in which reference TRBV18 and TRBJ1-2 provide the parts outside the CDR3, is NAGVMQNPRHLVRRRGQEARLRCSPMKGHSHVYWYRQLPEEGLKFMVYLQKENIIDESGMPKERFSAEFPKEGPSILRIQQVVRGDSAAYFCASSPGDSVYGYTFGSGTRLTVV.

The V gene is TRBV7-9, the J gene TRBJ1-5, with 8 bases matching TRBD1. Germline values: CDR1 SEHNR, CDR2 FQNEAQ (reference sequence). The CDR3 sequence is 14 residues long. The ends lost 8 bases at V and 5 bases at J; junction bases unmatched: 8. CDR3 in amino acids: CASQLDRGDQPQHF. The DNA for the CDR3 is TGTGCCAGCCAGCTTGACAGGGGTGATCAGCCCCAGCATTTT.

CDR3 amino acids: CASSSPTGGIGWQYF. CDR3 DNA: TGTGCCAGCAGCTCCCCGACAGGGGGCATTGGTTGGCAGTACTTC. The rearrangement joins TRBV7-9 to TRBJ2-7, with 10 nucleotides matching TRBD1. The trim removed 4 bases at V and 9 bases at J, leaving 12 bases unmatched. CDR3 length: 15 amino acids. Germline V gene sequence: CDR1 SEHNR, CDR2 FQNEAQ (reference sequence).

This clone showed up just once. CDR3 protein: CAWSVWGNQPQHF. As DNA, the CDR3 is TGTGCCTGGAGTGTCTGGGGAAATCAGCCCCAGCATTTT. V usage is TRBV30 and J usage is TRBJ1-5; D gene ambiguous. Germline lookup yields CDR1 GTSNPN and CDR2 SVGIG (reference sequence). The CDR3 spans 13 residues. V was trimmed by 0 bases and J by 4 bases, leaving 7 bases between them. Together with reference TRBV30 and TRBJ1-5, the CDR3 gives the full variable domain: SQTIHQWPATLVQPVGSPLSLECTVEGTSNPNLYWYRQAAGRGLQLLFYSVGIGQISSEVPQNLSASRPQDRQFILSSKKLLLSDSGFYLCAWSVWGNQPQHFGDGTRLSIL.

This chain connects TRBV5-4 to TRBJ1-5; D is possibly TRBD1 (6 bases). The germline gives CDR1 SGHNT, CDR2 YYREEE (reference sequence). The CDR3 consists of 14 residues. V was cut by 4 bases and J by 5 bases, with 13 bases left in between. The CDR3 loop is CASSHEGGDQPQHF. The CDR3 nucleotides read TGTGCCAGCAGCCACGAGGGGGGAGATCAGCCCCAGCATTTT.

J is TRBJ1-1 and V is TRBV11-2; a possible D gene is TRBD1 (6 bases). Per the germline V gene, CDR1 is SGHAT and CDR2 is FQNNGV. The CDR3 has 13 residues. V lost 6 bases and J lost 2, with 10 bases in between. In DNA form, the CDR3 reads TGTGCCAGCAGGGAGGGGGGCAACACTGAAGCTTTCTTT. Its protein is CASREGGNTEAFF. The entire variable domain, with the rest obtained from reference TRBV11-2 and TRBJ1-1, is as follows: EAGVAQSPRYKIIEKRQSVAFWCNPISGHATLYWYQQILGQGPKLLIQFQNNGVVDDSQLPKDRFSAERLKGVDSTLKIQPAKLEDSAVYLCASREGGNTEAFFGQGTRLTVV.

The count of this clone is one. The gene calls are TRBV10-3 and TRBJ2-2, with a tentative D call TRBD1 (6 bases). V shed 6 bases and J shed 1 base, with 9 bases lying between them. Per the germline V gene, CDR1 is ENHRY and CDR2 is SYGVKD. This CDR3 contains 14 residues. CDR3: CAIRMTGNTGELFF. The CDR3 DNA reads as TGTGCCATCAGGATGACAGGGAACACCGGGGAGCTGTTTTTT.

The chain has TRBV5-6 and TRBJ1-5, with no clear D. The CDR3 has 15 residues. Germline V gene lookup returns CDR1 SGHDT and CDR2 YYEEEE. Trimming pared 0 bases from V and 3 bases from J, leaving 10 bases between. The CDR3 is CASSLGPGNNQPQHF. CDR3 coding DNA: TGTGCCAGCAGCTTGGGCCCGGGGAACAATCAGCCCCAGCATTTT.

The CDR3 sequence is CASSYGTANTEAFF. CDR3 DNA sequence: TGCGCCAGCAGTTACGGGACGGCGAACACTGAAGCTTTCTTT. The chain is built from TRBV10-2 and TRBJ1-1, with D tentatively TRBD1 (5 bases). The germline gives CDR1 WSHSY, CDR2 SAAADI. The CDR3 is 14 residues long. V gave up 5 bases and J gave up 1 base, with 11 bases separating them.

This clone was seen a single time. V and J are TRBV6-5 and TRBJ2-7; 7 positions agree with TRBD1. Germline lookup yields CDR1 MNHEY and CDR2 SVGAGI. With 9 bases clipped from V and 7 bases from J, the junction kept 9 bases outside the gene matches. This CDR3 has 12 amino acids. CDR3 in DNA: TGTGCCAGTCACCGACAGGGTGGGGAGCAGTACGTC. Amino acids: CASHRQGGEQYV.

The chain combines TRBV7-3 with TRBJ2-2; D uncertain. The CDR3 runs 15 residues. The germline gives CDR1 SGHTA, CDR2 FQGTGA. V dropped 1 base and J dropped 5 bases, with 11 bases sitting between them. Here the CDR3 DNA reads TGTGCCAGCAGCTTAAAGGCCTCCTTGACCGGGGAGCTGTTTTTT. This codes for CASSLKASLTGELFF.

The chain has TRBV4-2 and TRBJ2-3; 9 positions match TRBD2. V was pared by 0 bases and J by 4 bases, with 5 bases of the junction left unmatched. This CDR3 comprises 16 residues. Germline CDR1 LGHNA, CDR2 YNFKEQ. The DNA of the CDR3 is TGTGCCAGCAGCCAAGATCTAGCGGGGATCTCAGATACGCAGTATTTT. This codes for CASSQDLAGISDTQYF.

The genes are TRBV11-2 and TRBJ2-2; TRBD1 aligns across 7 bases. V lost 4 bases to trimming and J lost 4 bases; unmatched junction nucleotides: 6. Germline lookup yields CDR1 SGHAT and CDR2 FQNNGV. This CDR3 region has 15 residues. The CDR3 DNA is TGTGCCAGCAGCTACCAGACAGGGTTCACCGGGGAGCTGTTTTTT. Translating it yields CASSYQTGFTGELFF.

This chain joins TRBV11-2 and TRBJ2-7, with D unresolved. The CDR3 totals 13 residues. Germline V gene data show CDR1 as SGHAT and CDR2 as FQNNGV. Trimming removed 1 base from V and 3 bases from J, with 7 bases in between. The CDR3 reads CASSLVEGYEQYF. The CDR3 coding sequence is TGTGCCAGCAGCTTAGTTGAAGGCTACGAGCAGTACTTC. Based on the CDR3 plus reference TRBV11-2 and TRBJ2-7, the full variable domain is EAGVAQSPRYKIIEKRQSVAFWCNPISGHATLYWYQQILGQGPKLLIQFQNNGVVDDSQLPKDRFSAERLKGVDSTLKIQPAKLEDSAVYLCASSLVEGYEQYFGPGTRLTVT.

In this sample, this clone turned up once. The chain couples TRBV27 to TRBJ2-6; no reliable D call. The ends were cut back, 7 bases at V and 3 bases at J, with 7 bases in the middle. From germline, CDR1 is MNHEY and CDR2 SMNVEV (reference sequence). This CDR3 comprises 13 residues. CDR3 residues: CASIRGGANVLTF. DNA for the CDR3: TGTGCCAGCATACGAGGTGGGGCCAACGTCCTGACTTTC.

The V gene is TRBV14, the J gene TRBJ2-2; no reliable D call. The germline V gene has CDR1 SGHDN and CDR2 FVKESK. The CDR3 is made up of 14 amino acids. V lost 0 bases and J 2 bases, leaving 4 bases between the germline ends. Here the CDR3 reads CASSQDLNTGELFF. The CDR3 DNA sequence: TGTGCCAGCAGCCAAGATCTTAACACCGGGGAGCTGTTTTTT.

CDR3 nucleotides: TGTGCCAGCAGCCCTATCTACAGGGGAGACTATGGCTACACCTTC. It translates to CASSPIYRGDYGYTF. This chain joins TRBV11-2 and TRBJ1-2; the match to TRBD1 covers 7 bases. The CDR3 runs 15 residues. J lost 3 bases, V lost 5 bases, and 9 bases had no gene match. CDR1 is SGHAT, CDR2 FQNNGV, per germline.

J is TRBJ1-5 and V is TRBV7-9, with TRBD1 matching 7 bases. Germline CDR1 and CDR2: SEHNR and FQNEAQ (reference sequence). V lost 5 bases, J lost 3 bases, and 13 bases stayed unmatched. This CDR3 has 17 residues. CDR3 protein: CASSPSGGGQANQPQHF. The CDR3 DNA follows: TGTGCCAGCAGCCCCTCTGGGGGCGGACAGGCCAATCAGCCCCAGCATTTT.

This clone was detected a few times. This sequence joins TRBV10-2 and TRBJ1-5; no clear D gene. Trimming pared 8 bases from V and 2 bases from J, leaving 10 bases between. The CDR3 sequence is 13 residues long. Germline CDR1 reads WSHSY; CDR2 reads SAAADI. The CDR3 loop reads CASGALGNQPQHF. For the CDR3, the DNA is TGCGCCAGCGGAGCACTTGGCAATCAGCCCCAGCATTTT.